Each of the 19 T cell receptor beta chains below was sequenced from the same sample in a study of blood T cell repertoires in COVID-19. The table came from immunoSEQ multiplex PCR; TCRdb's copy has only in-frame clones and leaves some out. The sample includes over 120,000 clones, about 79% seen only once; the top ten take around 2.7%. The sample taken for sequencing was peripheral blood. The receptor source for this set is a woman older than 75 with acute or convalescent COVID-19.

This clone was observed once. The chain combines TRBV12-3 or TRBV12-4 with TRBJ1-2, with D perhaps matching TRBD1 (5 bases). The CDR3 runs 13 residues. V dropped 7 bases and J dropped 8 bases, with 17 bases sitting between them. The CDR3, as DNA: TGTGCCAGCACCCCCTTGGGGCAGCTAGGCTACACCTTC. Translation gives CASTPLGQLGYTF.

The chain carries TRBV6-6 and TRBJ2-5; D is ambiguous. CDR3 length: 13 amino acids. Trimming cost V 5 bases and J 0 bases, with 7 bases left between them. Germline lookup yields CDR1 MNHNY and CDR2 SVGAGI (reference sequence). The CDR3 loop reads CASSLEHQETQYF. The CDR3 bases are TGTGCCAGCAGTCTGGAGCACCAAGAGACCCAGTACTTC.

The gene calls are TRBV6-6 and TRBJ2-7, with 12 bases identical to TRBD1. Germline CDR1 is MNHNY and CDR2 is SVGAGI (reference sequence). V lost 6 bases and J lost 5; bases outside the gene matches: 5. This CDR3 contains 14 residues. The CDR3 spells CASSSGQGAHEQYF. CDR3 nucleotide sequence: TGTGCCAGCAGCTCGGGACAGGGGGCTCACGAGCAGTACTTC.

The J gene is TRBJ1-5, the V gene TRBV6-5; 7 bases are shared with TRBD1. The germline CDR1 and CDR2 sequences are MNHEY and SVGAGI. J was trimmed by 2 bases and V by 6 bases; bases with no gene match: 7. The CDR3 contains 15 residues. The CDR3 DNA sequence: TGTGCCAGCAGACCCGACAGGGTCCGCAATCAGCCCCAGCATTTT. This codes for CASRPDRVRNQPQHF.

J is TRBJ2-5 and V is TRBV3-1 (or the pseudogene TRBV3-2); D is ambiguous. Between the trimmed V and J ends, which lost 1 base and 0 bases, there was a span of 3 bases. There are 13 residues in the CDR3. Germline lookup yields CDR1 LGHDT and CDR2 YNNKEL (reference sequence). This chain's CDR3 is CASSQANQETQYF. The CDR3 bases are TGTGCCAGCAGCCAAGCAAACCAAGAGACCCAGTACTTC.

The rearrangement links TRBV29-1 to TRBJ1-5; no clear D. The germline V gene has CDR1 SQVTM and CDR2 ANQGSEA. V was pared by 6 bases and J by 0 bases, with 9 bases between. The CDR3 totals 13 residues. The CDR3 nucleotides read TGCAGCGTGTGCGAGAATAGCAATCAGCCCCAGCATTTT. Its protein is CSVCENSNQPQHF.

This rearrangement joins TRBV30 to TRBJ2-3; 9 bases agree with TRBD2. The junction had 4 bases not matched to a gene; V was cut back by 1 base and J by 2 bases. Per germline, CDR1 GTSNPN and CDR2 SVGIG (reference sequence). The CDR3 is made up of 15 amino acids. The CDR3, as DNA: TGTGCCTGGAGTGACGAGCGGGGGGCCACAGATACGCAGTATTTT. It specifies CAWSDERGATDTQYF.

The CDR3 nucleotides are TGTGCCAGCAGTGTAAGGGCCTCAGAAAGACAGACCTCCTATGGCTACACCTTC. Translating gives CASSVRASERQTSYGYTF. The chain has TRBV6-1 and TRBJ1-2; the D gene is possibly TRBD1 (5 bases). Trimming removed 4 bases from V and 4 bases from J, with 25 bases in between. Germline CDR1 is MNHNS and CDR2 is SASEGT. The CDR3 sequence is 18 residues long.

CDR3 DNA: TGTGCCTGGACCAGGGTGTTATCGGATTCACCCCTCCACTTT. As protein: CAWTRVLSDSPLHF. The chain carries TRBV30 and TRBJ1-6, with D perhaps TRBD1 (5 bases). The CDR3 is 14 residues long. Trimming stripped 4 bases from V and 8 bases from J, with 15 bases between. Germline CDR1 GTSNPN, CDR2 SVGIG (reference sequence). The whole variable domain, remainder taken from reference TRBV30 and TRBJ1-6, is SQTIHQWPATLVQPVGSPLSLECTVEGTSNPNLYWYRQAAGRGLQLLFYSVGIGQISSEVPQNLSASRPQDRQFILSSKKLLLSDSGFYLCAWTRVLSDSPLHFGNGTRLTVT.

This clone was seen once. V gene TRBV3-1 (or the pseudogene TRBV3-2) combines with J gene TRBJ2-1; 8 nucleotides align to TRBD2. Germline values: CDR1 LGHDT, CDR2 YNNKEL (reference sequence). Trimming cost V 0 bases and J 2 bases; bases outside gene matches: 3. The CDR3 runs 16 residues. The CDR3 DNA reads as TGTGCCAGCAGCCAAGATACGCGGGGGGCCTACAATGAGCAGTTCTTC. Protein sequence: CASSQDTRGAYNEQFF.

J is TRBJ1-6 and V is TRBV4-1; maybe TRBD1 (6 bases). The CDR3 contains 16 residues. The V and J ends lost 3 bases and 9 bases respectively, with 18 bases between them. Germline CDR1 and CDR2: MGHRA and YSYEKL. The CDR3 DNA reads as TGCGCCAGCAGCCAGACCGGGACATCCGAATTTTCACCCCTCCACTTT. This sequence encodes CASSQTGTSEFSPLHF.

V is TRBV5-1 and J is TRBJ2-7; D perhaps matches TRBD2 (5 bases). Trimming removed 0 bases from V and 7 bases from J, with 11 bases in between. This CDR3 has 13 amino acids. Germline CDR1 reads SGHRS; CDR2 reads YFSETQ. CDR3 sequence: CASSLGGIYEQYF. The DNA of the CDR3 is TGCGCCAGCAGCTTGGGAGGGATATATGAGCAGTACTTC. The complete variable domain, with remaining parts taken from reference TRBV5-1 and TRBJ2-7, reads KAGVTQTPRYLIKTRGQQVTLSCSPISGHRSVSWYQQTPGQGLQFLFEYFSETQRNKGNFPGRFSGRQFSNSRSEMNVSTLELGDSALYLCASSLGGIYEQYFGPGTRLTVT.

In this sample, this clone turned up a few times. The chain uses TRBV27 and TRBJ2-7; 7 bases are shared with TRBD2. V lost 5 bases, J lost 2 bases, and 9 bases stayed unmatched. The CDR3 contains 15 residues. The germline CDR1 and CDR2 sequences are MNHEY and SMNVEV (reference sequence). Written as DNA, the CDR3 is TGTGCCAGCAGTAACCATAGGGGAGGGCCCTACGAGCAGTACTTC. Its protein is CASSNHRGGPYEQYF.

The chain couples TRBV2 to TRBJ1-1, with D uncertain. V lost 7 bases and J 7 bases, leaving 28 bases between the germline ends. The CDR3 has 17 residues. From germline, CDR1 is SNHLY and CDR2 FYNNEI. The CDR3 DNA sequence: TGTGCCAGCATTTTGTCCGGTCTCGCCGGCACAGACCTTGAAGCTTTCTTT. Protein sequence: CASILSGLAGTDLEAFF.

The chain links TRBV3-1 (or the pseudogene TRBV3-2) to TRBJ2-5, with 8 bases matching TRBD1. The CDR3 is made up of 14 amino acids. V dropped 5 bases and J dropped 5; count of bases not matched to a gene: 7. Germline V gives CDR1 LGHDT, CDR2 YNNKEL (reference sequence). DNA for the CDR3: TGTGCCAGCAGCGTGGACAGGGTAGGGGAGACCCAGTACTTC. Translated: CASSVDRVGETQYF.

The chain couples TRBV18 to TRBJ1-2; 9 bases match TRBD1. Germline assignment: CDR1 KGHSH and CDR2 LQKENI. V shed 2 bases and J 5 bases; nucleotides not matched to a gene: 6. The CDR3 contains 15 residues. The CDR3: CASSPEQGARYGYTF. CDR3 nucleotide sequence: TGTGCCAGCTCACCAGAACAGGGGGCGCGGTATGGCTACACCTTC. The full variable domain, in which reference TRBV18 and TRBJ1-2 provide the parts outside the CDR3, is NAGVMQNPRHLVRRRGQEARLRCSPMKGHSHVYWYRQLPEEGLKFMVYLQKENIIDESGMPKERFSAEFPKEGPSILRIQQVVRGDSAAYFCASSPEQGARYGYTFGSGTRLTVV.

J is TRBJ2-1 and V is TRBV6-6; TRBD1 is a possible D gene (6 bases). The CDR3 consists of 16 residues. V lost 3 bases, J lost 3 bases, and 15 bases lay in between. Looked up from germline, CDR1 is MNHNY and CDR2 is SVGAGI (reference sequence). The CDR3 here is CASSYGIRTDYNEQFF. The CDR3 coding sequence is TGTGCCAGCAGTTATGGTATTCGGACAGACTACAATGAGCAGTTCTTC.

The chain joins TRBV7-9 to TRBJ2-7; 8 nucleotides match TRBD2. V trimming: 4 bases; J trimming: 1 base; junction bases outside the gene matches: 9. This CDR3 region has 16 residues. The germline V gene encodes CDR1 SEHNR and CDR2 FQNEAQ (reference sequence). CDR3 nucleotides: TGTGCCAGCAGCTCCCTCCAGCGGGAGACTTCCTACGAGCAGTACTTC. It encodes CASSSLQRETSYEQYF.

V is TRBV2 and J is TRBJ1-2; TRBD1 agrees at 9 bases. Per germline, CDR1 SNHLY and CDR2 FYNNEI. The CDR3 consists of 14 residues. V shed 6 bases, J shed 5 bases, and the junction held 7 bases outside the gene matches. The CDR3 nucleotides read TGTGCCAGCAGCAGACAGGGGGATAAGTATGGCTACACCTTC. Protein product: CASSRQGDKYGYTF.